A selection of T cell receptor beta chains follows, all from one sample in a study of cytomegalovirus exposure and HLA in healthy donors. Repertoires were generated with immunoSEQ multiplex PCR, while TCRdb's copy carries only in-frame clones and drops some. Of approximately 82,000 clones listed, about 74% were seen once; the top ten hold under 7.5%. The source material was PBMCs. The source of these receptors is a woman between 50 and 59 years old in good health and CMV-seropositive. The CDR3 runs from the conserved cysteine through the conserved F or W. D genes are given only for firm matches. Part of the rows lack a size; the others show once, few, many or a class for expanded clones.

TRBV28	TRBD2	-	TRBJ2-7	CASTWGGWYEQYF	TGTGCCAGCACCTGGGGAGGGTGGTACGAGCAGTACTTC
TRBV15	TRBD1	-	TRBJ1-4	CATSRDIQGQVLFF	TGTGCCACCAGCAGAGATATTCAGGGACAGGTACTGTTTTTT
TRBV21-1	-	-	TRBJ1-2	CASSTTGGYTF	TGTGCCAGCAGCACGACAGGGGGCTACACCTTC
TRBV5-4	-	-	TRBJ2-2	CASRSTGTGELFF	TGTGCCAGCAGAAGCACAGGGACCGGGGAGCTGTTTTTT
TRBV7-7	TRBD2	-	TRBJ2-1	CASSLDSGSNEQFF	TGTGCTAGCAGCTTGGATAGCGGGAGTAATGAGCAGTTCTTC
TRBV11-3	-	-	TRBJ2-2	CASSLYGELFF	TGTGCCAGCAGCTTATACGGGGAGCTGTTTTTT
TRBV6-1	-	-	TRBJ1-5	CASSEASYQPQHF	TGTGCCAGCAGTGAAGCTTCTTATCAGCCCCAGCATTTT
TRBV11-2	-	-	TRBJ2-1	CASSPNSYNEQFF	TGTGCCAGCAGCCCAAACAGTTACAATGAGCAGTTCTTC
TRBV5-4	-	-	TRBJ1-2	CASTLIGAGDGYTF	TGTGCCAGCACCCTTATAGGGGCAGGGGATGGCTACACCTTC
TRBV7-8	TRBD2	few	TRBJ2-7	CASSLPLASGTGEQYF	TGTGCCAGCAGCTTACCCCTAGCTAGCGGGACGGGCGAGCAGTACTTC
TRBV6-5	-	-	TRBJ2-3	CASSYSGHNTDTQYF	TGTGCCAGCAGTTACTCTGGACACAACACAGATACGCAGTATTTT
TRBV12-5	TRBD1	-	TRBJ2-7	CASGLGQGEQYF	TGTGCTAGTGGTTTGGGACAGGGCGAGCAGTACTTC
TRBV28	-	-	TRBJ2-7	CASSYGSRGYEQYF	TGTGCCAGCAGTTACGGGAGTAGGGGCTACGAGCAGTACTTC
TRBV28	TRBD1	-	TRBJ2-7	CASTRGTGDLDEQYF	TGTGCCAGCACCCGAGGGACAGGGGACTTAGACGAGCAGTACTTC
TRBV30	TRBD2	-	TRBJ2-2	CAWSAISGTGELFF	TGTGCCTGGAGTGCCATTAGCGGGACCGGGGAGCTGTTTTTT
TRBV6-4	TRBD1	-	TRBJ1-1	CASRMTGRNTEAFF	TGTGCCAGCAGGATGACAGGGCGGAACACTGAAGCTTTCTTT
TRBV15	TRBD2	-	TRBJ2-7	CATSISAGGNYEQYF	TGTGCCACCAGCATTTCAGCGGGAGGCAACTACGAGCAGTACTTC
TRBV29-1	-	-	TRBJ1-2	CSVEGGGSAGYTF	TGCAGCGTTGAAGGGGGGGGCTCGGCCGGCTACACCTTC
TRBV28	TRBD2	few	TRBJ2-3	CASSFPIAGGTDTQYF	TGTGCCAGCAGTTTCCCGATAGCGGGAGGGACAGATACGCAGTATTTT
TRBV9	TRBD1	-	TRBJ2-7	CASSATGTGAYEQYF	TGTGCCAGCAGCGCAACCGGGACAGGGGCCTACGAGCAGTACTTC
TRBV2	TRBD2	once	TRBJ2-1	CASSETSGTMREQFF	TGTGCCAGCAGTGAAACTAGCGGGACCATGAGGGAGCAGTTCTTC
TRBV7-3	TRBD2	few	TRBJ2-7	CASSLWRESEQYF	TGTGCCAGCAGCTTATGGCGGGAGAGCGAGCAGTACTTC
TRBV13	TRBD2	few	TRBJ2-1	CASSPGLAGGSRKSNEQFF	TGTGCCAGCAGCCCAGGACTAGCGGGAGGCTCCAGAAAATCCAATGAGCAGTTCTTC
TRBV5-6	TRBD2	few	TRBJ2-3	CASSLVGRASTDTQYF	TGTGCCAGCAGCTTGGTTGGGAGGGCTAGCACAGATACGCAGTATTTT